This T cell receptor beta chain was observed in a study of OX40 agonist ivuxolimab in advanced cancers. Study overall: Of mixed ages from about 23 to 90 and averaging roughly 64 years, the group was more than 65% male. The study's findings and limits: On average, a greater number of expanded clones characterised CD8+ T cells relative to CD4+.

This CDR3 has 16 residues. TCRdb's copy holds only in-frame clones and misses some; the assay was immunoSEQ multiplex PCR. The sample includes about 100,000 clones, approximately 90% of them seen just once. Comments on this clone: Its antigen remains unknown.

Sequenced material: CD4+ or CD8+ T cells sorted from blood, taken in a trial of the OX40 agonist ivuxolimab. This clonotype was sampled from an adult with an advanced solid tumor such as melanoma, head and neck, liver or kidney cancer. The chain has TRBV21-1 and TRBJ1-2. TRBV21-1 is classified as a pseudogene. CDR3 region: CASPNAPGPELYGYTF. The DNA for the CDR3 is TGTGCCAGTCCTAACGCTCCGGGTCCCGAACTCTATGGCTACACCTTC.